Below, 5 T cell receptor beta chains from the same sample are listed, as sequenced in a study of blood T cells in healthy people across ages (dated by TCRdb to between 2015 and 2016). Library construction relied on 5' RACE. The instrument was an Illumina HiSeq 2500. The second PCR ran for about 7 to 11 cycles and used a J-beta primer mix along with a sample-barcoded 5' primer. The raw public reads went through TCRdb reprocessing: fastp at Q25, MiXCR clone calling, in-frame beta chains kept. Rows are unified per CDR3 protein, each entry keeping the most common DNA and genes. The sample has about 1,800,000 distinct CDR3 sequences on record, 25% to 30% of them singletons. The top ten clonotypes cover about 8% of the sample. The sequenced sample consisted of blood. All receptors come from a woman aged 25 to 39 in good health.

This chain connects TRBV12-3 or TRBV12-4 to TRBJ2-3; D is tentatively TRBD1 or TRBD2 (5 bases each). The CDR3 contains 13 residues. Trimming shortened V by 6 bases and J by 4 bases, and 11 bases separated the two germline ends. The CDR3 spells CASRTSGPDTQYF. In DNA, the CDR3 is TGTGCCAGCAGGACCTCGGGGCCAGATACGCAGTATTTT.

This clonotype was seen more than once but under ten times. CDR3: CASSLAGLGQETQYF. The CDR3 nucleotides read TGCGCCAGCAGCTTGGCGGGCCTGGGCCAAGAGACCCAGTACTTC. The chain has TRBV5-1 and TRBJ2-5; the D is unclear. CDR3 length: 15 residues. V was trimmed by 0 bases and J by 1 base, leaving 10 bases between them. Germline V lookup: CDR1 SGHRS, CDR2 YFSETQ.

The chain is built from TRBV20-1 and TRBJ1-1; 7 bases are shared with TRBD1. Germline CDR1 reads DFQATT; CDR2 reads SNEGSKA (reference sequence). There are 15 residues in the CDR3. The V segment lost 5 bases and the J segment 0 bases; nucleotides outside the gene matches: 9. The CDR3 DNA reads as TGCAGTGCTTCTAAGGGGACAGTTATGAACACTGAAGCTTTCTTT. This encodes CSASKGTVMNTEAFF.

This clonotype was seen more than once but under ten times. The chain links TRBV20-1 to TRBJ2-7; TRBD2 is a possible D gene (5 bases). This CDR3 spans 13 amino acids. Germline assignment: CDR1 DFQATT and CDR2 SNEGSKA (reference sequence). Trimming left V 5 bases short and J 0 bases short, with 11 bases between. The CDR3 coding sequence is TGCAGTGCTTGGGAGTCATCCTCCTACGAGCAGTACTTC. Its translation is CSAWESSSYEQYF.

In this sample, this clonotype turned up many times. The chain couples TRBV5-5 to TRBJ1-5; D uncertain. Trimming pared 1 base from V and 0 bases from J, leaving 2 bases between. CDR1 is SGHKS, CDR2 YYEKEE, per germline (reference sequence). This CDR3 is 13 amino acids long. Here the CDR3 reads CASSLSSNQPQHF. The DNA of the CDR3 is TGTGCCAGCAGCTTGTCTAGCAATCAGCCCCAGCATTTT.